The 25 T cell receptor beta chains presented below share a single source sample, sequenced in a study of neurological immune-mediated disorders. TCRdb reanalysed the 5' RACE reads using MiXCR and keeps one entry per CDR3 protein. The sample holds about 58,000 distinct CDR3 sequences, about 3.4% seen once. Sequencing was carried out using PBMCs. These receptors came from a woman in her fifties or sixties with multiple sclerosis.

This clonotype was detected many times. J is TRBJ1-5 and V is TRBV30; a possible D gene is TRBD1 (6 bases). The CDR3 is 12 residues long. Looked up from germline, CDR1 is GTSNPN and CDR2 is SVGIG (reference sequence). V was cut by 2 bases and J by 4 bases, with 6 bases left in between. CDR3 bases: TGTGCCTGGAGTACAGGGAATCAGCCCCAGCATTTT. Amino acid sequence: CAWSTGNQPQHF.

The sample holds many counts of this clonotype. The rearrangement joins TRBV5-6 to TRBJ1-2; possible D gene TRBD1, 5 bases. The CDR3 is 15 amino acids. V lost 2 bases to trimming and J lost 1 base, with 12 bases between them. Germline lookup yields CDR1 SGHDT and CDR2 YYEEEE. CDR3 sequence reads: CASSFAWDRNYGYTF. The CDR3 nucleotides are TGTGCCAGCAGCTTTGCATGGGACCGTAACTATGGCTACACCTTC.

Many counts were recorded for this clonotype. The chain combines TRBV5-1 with TRBJ1-1; TRBD1 agrees at 8 bases. V was pared by 5 bases and J by 3 bases, with 6 bases of the junction left unmatched. The CDR3 runs to 14 residues. CDR1 is SGHRS and CDR2 is YFSETQ in the germline V gene. CDR3 loop: CASRTGVEDTEAFF. The CDR3 DNA follows: TGCGCCAGCAGGACAGGGGTGGAGGACACTGAAGCTTTCTTT.

This clonotype has at least ten counts. The chain joins TRBV5-4 to TRBJ1-2; TRBD1 might be the D (5 bases). CDR3 length equals 14 residues. Trimming shortened V by 1 base and J by 8 bases, and 15 bases separated the two germline ends. Germline V gives CDR1 SGHNT, CDR2 YYREEE (reference sequence). The CDR3 DNA follows: TGTGCCAGCAGCTTGAGGGGCTTAGATCCCGGCTACACCTTC. Translated, it gives CASSLRGLDPGYTF.

This clonotype showed up many times. As DNA, the CDR3 is TGCAGTGCCCCGACTAGCGGGAGGGCCACAGATACGCAGTATTTT. It specifies CSAPTSGRATDTQYF. The chain carries TRBV20-1 and TRBJ2-3; TRBD2 agrees at 14 bases. CDR1 and CDR2 (germline): DFQATT, SNEGSKA (reference sequence). There are 15 residues in the CDR3. V dropped 6 bases and J dropped 2; count of bases not matched to a gene: 4.

This clonotype was seen repeatedly, ten times or more. This chain connects TRBV7-3 to TRBJ2-1, with D uncertain. The CDR3 sequence is 16 residues long. Trimming pared 2 bases from V and 2 bases from J, leaving 13 bases between. Germline CDR1 reads SGHTA; CDR2 reads FQGTGA. CDR3 in amino acids: CASSLARAPPYNEQFF. The CDR3 DNA reads TGTGCCAGCAGCTTAGCTAGGGCCCCTCCCTACAATGAGCAGTTCTTC. Together with reference TRBV7-3 and TRBJ2-1, the CDR3 gives the full variable domain: GAGVSQTPSNKVTEKGKYVELRCDPISGHTALYWYRQSLGQGPEFLIYFQGTGAADDSGLPNDRFFAVRPEGSVSTLKIQRTERGDSAVYLCASSLARAPPYNEQFFGPGTRLTVL.

This clonotype was observed many times. J is TRBJ2-1 and V is TRBV20-1; D is unresolved. The V gene lost 4 bases and the J gene lost 8 bases, with 15 bases spanning the gap. Germline V gene sequence: CDR1 DFQATT, CDR2 SNEGSKA (reference sequence). This CDR3 is 13 amino acids long. The CDR3 DNA follows: TGCAGTGCTACCCCGACTTGGGCGGATGAGCAGTTCTTC. Its translation is CSATPTWADEQFF.

Many counts were recorded for this clonotype. The V call is TRBV12-3 or TRBV12-4, the J call TRBJ1-4; D call uncertain. This CDR3 region has 16 residues. V shed 6 bases and J shed 5 bases, with 19 bases lying between them. The CDR3 is CASSLVMAQKNEKLFF. Written as DNA, the CDR3 is TGTGCCAGCAGCCTTGTGATGGCACAGAAGAATGAAAAACTGTTTTTT.

At least ten counts were recorded for this clonotype. This chain links TRBV29-1 with TRBJ2-1, with 14 bases matching TRBD2. Per germline, CDR1 SQVTM and CDR2 ANQGSEA. Trimming at V came to 6 bases and at J to 6 bases, leaving 10 bases not matched to a gene. This CDR3 comprises 16 residues. CDR3 DNA: TGCAGCGTCCAGGGACTAGCGGGAGTGGGGGTCAATGAGCAGTTCTTC. This sequence encodes CSVQGLAGVGVNEQFF.

Ten or more counts support this clonotype. The chain has TRBV20-1 and TRBJ2-5, with D uncertain. The V gene lost 1 base and the J gene lost 4 bases, with 10 bases spanning the gap. The CDR3 loop spans 13 amino acids. Germline-derived CDR1 and CDR2 are DFQATT and SNEGSKA (reference sequence). CDR3 sequence reads: CSARVNSRETQYF. CDR3 nucleotides: TGCAGTGCTAGAGTAAATTCTAGAGAGACCCAGTACTTC.

This clonotype occurred many times. The chain recombines TRBV5-1 with TRBJ2-1, with 10 bases lining up with TRBD2. CDR3 length: 16 residues. Germline V lookup: CDR1 SGHRS, CDR2 YFSETQ. V was pared by 3 bases and J by 2 bases, with 5 bases of the junction left unmatched. The CDR3 DNA is TGCGCCAGCAGCTCAGGACTAGCGGCGGCCTACAATGAGCAGTTCTTC. As protein: CASSSGLAAAYNEQFF.

This clonotype has at least ten counts. The J gene is TRBJ2-2, the V gene TRBV3-2. TRBV3-2 is designated a pseudogene. The CDR3 contains 13 residues. The CDR3 sequence is CASSRTYTGELFF. The CDR3 coding sequence is TGTGCCAGCAGCCGGACCTACACCGGGGAGCTGTTTTTT.

This clonotype was recorded many times. The chain recombines TRBV20-1 with TRBJ1-1; D is unresolved. Germline CDR1 reads DFQATT; CDR2 reads SNEGSKA (reference sequence). Between the trimmed V and J ends, which lost 3 bases and 6 bases, there was a span of 8 bases. CDR3 size: 11 residues. CDR3 loop: CSARRGPEAFF. As DNA, the CDR3 is TGCAGTGCTAGGCGAGGCCCTGAAGCTTTCTTT.

This clonotype was seen ten or more times. The chain employs TRBV7-2 and TRBJ1-2; D possibly corresponds to TRBD1 (5 bases). The germline V gene has CDR1 SGHTA and CDR2 FQGNSA. The CDR3 is 11 amino acids. V was pared by 5 bases and J by 6 bases, with 7 bases between. The CDR3 DNA reads TGTGCCAGCAGCAGGGGTGATGGCTACACCTTC. As protein: CASSRGDGYTF.

Ten or more counts support this clonotype. The J gene is TRBJ2-3, the V gene TRBV4-2; TRBD2 matches 9 bases. Losses at the gene ends were 1 base for V and 2 bases for J; bases not matched to a gene: 4. Germline-derived CDR1 and CDR2 are LGHNA and YNFKEQ. The CDR3 consists of 16 residues. CDR3 nucleotide sequence: TGTGCCAGCAGCCAAGTTGTAGCGGGGGACACAGATACGCAGTATTTT. It is translated as CASSQVVAGDTDTQYF.

This clonotype was found many times. This chain links TRBV11-2 with TRBJ1-2; 10 positions match TRBD1. The CDR3 contains 16 residues. In germline, CDR1 is SGHAT, CDR2 FQNNGV. V trimming: 1 base; J trimming: 4 bases; junction bases outside the gene matches: 6. The CDR3 here is CASSLGAGTGVYGYTF. DNA of the CDR3: TGTGCCAGCAGCTTAGGGGCCGGGACAGGGGTCTATGGCTACACCTTC. Based on the CDR3 plus reference TRBV11-2 and TRBJ1-2, the full variable domain is EAGVAQSPRYKIIEKRQSVAFWCNPISGHATLYWYQQILGQGPKLLIQFQNNGVVDDSQLPKDRFSAERLKGVDSTLKIQPAKLEDSAVYLCASSLGAGTGVYGYTFGSGTRLTVV.

This clonotype was found many times. This rearrangement joins TRBV28 to TRBJ2-7; tentatively, D is TRBD2 (7 bases). This CDR3 spans 21 amino acids. Germline V lookup: CDR1 MDHEN, CDR2 SYDVKM. Deletions cut 10 bases from V and 0 bases from J, with 37 bases between. In DNA form, the CDR3 reads TGTGCCACCAAAGAACCTTATTGGGGGGGGGCGCGTAGACTAATCTCCTACGAGCAGTACTTC. Its protein is CATKEPYWGGARRLISYEQYF.

This clonotype was counted ten times or more. The chain employs TRBV10-3 and TRBJ2-3; TRBD2 might be the D (6 bases). The germline V gene encodes CDR1 ENHRY and CDR2 SYGVKD. The CDR3 extends over 15 amino acids. Between the trimmed V and J ends, which lost 5 bases and 2 bases, there was a span of 14 bases. CDR3 DNA sequence: TGTGCCATCAGTTATACTCCGGGGGACACAGATACGCAGTATTTT. This gives the protein CAISYTPGDTDTQYF.

This clonotype has at least ten counts. The chain has TRBV2 and TRBJ2-7, with D possibly matching TRBD2 (5 bases). V lost 3 bases to trimming and J lost 4 bases, with 28 bases between them. Germline assignment: CDR1 SNHLY and CDR2 FYNNEI. This CDR3 contains 19 residues. CDR3 in amino acids: CASSERLVSGRRGLYEQYF. Here the CDR3 DNA reads TGTGCCAGCAGTGAGCGTCTGGTCTCGGGCCGACGCGGGTTGTACGAGCAGTACTTC. The whole variable domain, remainder taken from reference TRBV2 and TRBJ2-7, is EPEVTQTPSHQVTQMGQEVILRCVPISNHLYFYWYRQILGQKVEFLVSFYNNEISEKSEIFDDQFSVERPDGSNFTLKIRSTKLEDSAMYFCASSERLVSGRRGLYEQYFGPGTRLTVT.

This clonotype occurred many times. The J gene is TRBJ2-3, the V gene TRBV28; D uncertain. Trimming shortened V by 7 bases and J by 1 base, and 3 bases separated the two germline ends. The CDR3 runs to 11 residues. Germline V CDR1 and CDR2: MDHEN, SYDVKM. This chain's CDR3 is CASKGTDTQYF. The CDR3 coding sequence is TGTGCCAGCAAGGGCACAGATACGCAGTATTTT. Full variable domain (outside the CDR3, taken from reference TRBV28 and TRBJ2-3): DVKVTQSSRYLVKRTGEKVFLECVQDMDHENMFWYRQDPGLGLRLIYFSYDVKMKEKGDIPEGYSVSREKKERFSLILESASTNQTSMYLCASKGTDTQYFGPGTRLTVL.

This clonotype was recorded at least ten times. V is TRBV9 and J is TRBJ2-7, with 7 bases identical to TRBD1. CDR1 is SGDLS, CDR2 YYNGEE, per germline. Losses at the gene ends were 2 bases for V and 3 bases for J; bases not matched to a gene: 8. The CDR3 totals 15 residues. CDR3: CASSVIRDRCYEQYF. CDR3 DNA sequence: TGTGCCAGCAGCGTTATCCGGGACAGATGCTACGAGCAGTACTTC.

This clonotype was observed at least ten times. This sequence joins TRBV10-3 and TRBJ2-6; D is unresolved. The germline gives CDR1 ENHRY, CDR2 SYGVKD. V was shortened by 2 bases and J by 0 bases, with 8 bases between the two germline ends. The CDR3 covers 16 residues. As DNA, the CDR3 is TGTGCCATCAGTGAGGGGCAGAGCTCTGGGGCCAACGTCCTGACTTTC. Encoded protein: CAISEGQSSGANVLTF.

This clonotype was recorded many times. The chain combines TRBV6-1 with TRBJ2-1; 11 bases map to TRBD1. The CDR3 extends over 14 amino acids. The V gene's germline CDR1 is MNHNS and CDR2 SASEGT. V trimming: 3 bases; J trimming: 8 bases; junction bases outside the gene matches: 3. The CDR3 nucleotides are TGTGCCAGCAGTGAGCGGACAGGGGGCTATGAGCAGTTCTTC. Its translation is CASSERTGGYEQFF.

This clonotype was seen repeatedly, ten times or more. The chain combines TRBV20-1 with TRBJ1-1; no reliable D call. V lost 1 base and J 9 bases, leaving 15 bases between the germline ends. CDR1 and CDR2 (germline): DFQATT, SNEGSKA (reference sequence). The CDR3 runs to 13 residues. The CDR3 is CSARVSIRTQAFF. The CDR3 nucleotides are TGCAGTGCTAGAGTTTCCATTCGGACGCAAGCTTTCTTT.

This clonotype was observed at least ten times. This chain uses TRBV7-2 with TRBJ1-2; TRBD1 might be the D (6 bases). Germline V lookup: CDR1 SGHTA, CDR2 FQGNSA. Between the trimmed V and J ends, which lost 2 bases and 2 bases, there was a span of 12 bases. This CDR3 is built from 15 residues. In DNA form, the CDR3 reads TGTGCCAGCAGCTTAACGGCAGGGGCGAACTATGGCTACACCTTC. It translates to CASSLTAGANYGYTF.